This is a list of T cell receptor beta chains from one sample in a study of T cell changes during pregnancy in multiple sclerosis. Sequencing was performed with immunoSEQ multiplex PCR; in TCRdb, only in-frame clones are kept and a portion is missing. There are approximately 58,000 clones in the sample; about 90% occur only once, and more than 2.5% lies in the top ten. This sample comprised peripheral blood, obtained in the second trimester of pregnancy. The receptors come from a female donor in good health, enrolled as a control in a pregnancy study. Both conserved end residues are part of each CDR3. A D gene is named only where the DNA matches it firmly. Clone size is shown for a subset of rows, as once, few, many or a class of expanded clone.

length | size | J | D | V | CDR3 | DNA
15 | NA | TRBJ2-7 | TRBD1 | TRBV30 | CAWRPGQGLPYEQYF | TGTGCCTGGAGGCCGGGACAGGGGTTGCCCTACGAGCAGTACTTC
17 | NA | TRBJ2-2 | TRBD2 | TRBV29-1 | CSVESGRGTGNTGELFF | TGCAGCGTTGAATCGGGGCGGGGGACTGGGAACACCGGGGAGCTGTTTTTT
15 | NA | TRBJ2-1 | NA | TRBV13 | CASSFLASSYNEQFF | TGTGCCAGCAGCTTCCTAGCCAGCTCCTACAATGAGCAGTTCTTC
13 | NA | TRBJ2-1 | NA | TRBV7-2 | CASSLDPGWEQFF | TGTGCCAGCAGCTTGGATCCGGGATGGGAGCAGTTCTTC
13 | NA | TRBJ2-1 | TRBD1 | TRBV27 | CASQGASYNEQFF | TGTGCCAGCCAGGGGGCCTCCTACAATGAGCAGTTCTTC
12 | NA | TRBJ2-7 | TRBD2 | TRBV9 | CASSAGGAEQYF | TGTGCCAGCAGCGCGGGGGGGGCCGAGCAGTACTTC
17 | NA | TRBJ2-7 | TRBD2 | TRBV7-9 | CASSSPGGGSSSYEQYF | TGTGCCAGCAGCTCCCCAGGCGGGGGATCCAGCTCCTACGAGCAGTACTTC
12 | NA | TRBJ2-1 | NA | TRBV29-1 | CSATTQGYEQFF | TGCAGCGCTACGACACAGGGATATGAGCAGTTCTTC
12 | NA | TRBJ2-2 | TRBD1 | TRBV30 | CARDRGGGELFF | TGTGCCCGAGACAGGGGCGGCGGGGAGCTGTTTTTT
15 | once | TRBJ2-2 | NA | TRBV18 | CASSQTGTNTGELFF | TGTGCCAGCTCACAGACAGGGACTAACACCGGGGAGCTGTTTTTT
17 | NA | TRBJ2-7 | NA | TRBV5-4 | CASSLVPSLPPFHEQYF | TGTGCCAGCAGCTTGGTCCCTAGCTTACCTCCCTTCCACGAGCAGTACTTC
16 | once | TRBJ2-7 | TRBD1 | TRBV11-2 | CASSLVGQGSLYEQYF | TGTGCCAGCAGCTTAGTCGGACAGGGGTCCCTATACGAGCAGTACTTC
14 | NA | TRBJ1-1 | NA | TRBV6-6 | CASVVSALNTEAFF | TGTGCCAGCGTGGTTAGTGCCCTTAACACTGAAGCTTTCTTT
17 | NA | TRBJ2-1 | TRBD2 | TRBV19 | CASSTRDSGRFFYEQFF | TGTGCCAGTAGTACCCGTGATAGCGGGAGGTTTTTCTATGAGCAGTTCTTC
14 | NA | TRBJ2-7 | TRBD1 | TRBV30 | CAWSADRGLVEQYF | TGTGCCTGGAGTGCCGACAGGGGGCTGGTCGAGCAGTACTTC